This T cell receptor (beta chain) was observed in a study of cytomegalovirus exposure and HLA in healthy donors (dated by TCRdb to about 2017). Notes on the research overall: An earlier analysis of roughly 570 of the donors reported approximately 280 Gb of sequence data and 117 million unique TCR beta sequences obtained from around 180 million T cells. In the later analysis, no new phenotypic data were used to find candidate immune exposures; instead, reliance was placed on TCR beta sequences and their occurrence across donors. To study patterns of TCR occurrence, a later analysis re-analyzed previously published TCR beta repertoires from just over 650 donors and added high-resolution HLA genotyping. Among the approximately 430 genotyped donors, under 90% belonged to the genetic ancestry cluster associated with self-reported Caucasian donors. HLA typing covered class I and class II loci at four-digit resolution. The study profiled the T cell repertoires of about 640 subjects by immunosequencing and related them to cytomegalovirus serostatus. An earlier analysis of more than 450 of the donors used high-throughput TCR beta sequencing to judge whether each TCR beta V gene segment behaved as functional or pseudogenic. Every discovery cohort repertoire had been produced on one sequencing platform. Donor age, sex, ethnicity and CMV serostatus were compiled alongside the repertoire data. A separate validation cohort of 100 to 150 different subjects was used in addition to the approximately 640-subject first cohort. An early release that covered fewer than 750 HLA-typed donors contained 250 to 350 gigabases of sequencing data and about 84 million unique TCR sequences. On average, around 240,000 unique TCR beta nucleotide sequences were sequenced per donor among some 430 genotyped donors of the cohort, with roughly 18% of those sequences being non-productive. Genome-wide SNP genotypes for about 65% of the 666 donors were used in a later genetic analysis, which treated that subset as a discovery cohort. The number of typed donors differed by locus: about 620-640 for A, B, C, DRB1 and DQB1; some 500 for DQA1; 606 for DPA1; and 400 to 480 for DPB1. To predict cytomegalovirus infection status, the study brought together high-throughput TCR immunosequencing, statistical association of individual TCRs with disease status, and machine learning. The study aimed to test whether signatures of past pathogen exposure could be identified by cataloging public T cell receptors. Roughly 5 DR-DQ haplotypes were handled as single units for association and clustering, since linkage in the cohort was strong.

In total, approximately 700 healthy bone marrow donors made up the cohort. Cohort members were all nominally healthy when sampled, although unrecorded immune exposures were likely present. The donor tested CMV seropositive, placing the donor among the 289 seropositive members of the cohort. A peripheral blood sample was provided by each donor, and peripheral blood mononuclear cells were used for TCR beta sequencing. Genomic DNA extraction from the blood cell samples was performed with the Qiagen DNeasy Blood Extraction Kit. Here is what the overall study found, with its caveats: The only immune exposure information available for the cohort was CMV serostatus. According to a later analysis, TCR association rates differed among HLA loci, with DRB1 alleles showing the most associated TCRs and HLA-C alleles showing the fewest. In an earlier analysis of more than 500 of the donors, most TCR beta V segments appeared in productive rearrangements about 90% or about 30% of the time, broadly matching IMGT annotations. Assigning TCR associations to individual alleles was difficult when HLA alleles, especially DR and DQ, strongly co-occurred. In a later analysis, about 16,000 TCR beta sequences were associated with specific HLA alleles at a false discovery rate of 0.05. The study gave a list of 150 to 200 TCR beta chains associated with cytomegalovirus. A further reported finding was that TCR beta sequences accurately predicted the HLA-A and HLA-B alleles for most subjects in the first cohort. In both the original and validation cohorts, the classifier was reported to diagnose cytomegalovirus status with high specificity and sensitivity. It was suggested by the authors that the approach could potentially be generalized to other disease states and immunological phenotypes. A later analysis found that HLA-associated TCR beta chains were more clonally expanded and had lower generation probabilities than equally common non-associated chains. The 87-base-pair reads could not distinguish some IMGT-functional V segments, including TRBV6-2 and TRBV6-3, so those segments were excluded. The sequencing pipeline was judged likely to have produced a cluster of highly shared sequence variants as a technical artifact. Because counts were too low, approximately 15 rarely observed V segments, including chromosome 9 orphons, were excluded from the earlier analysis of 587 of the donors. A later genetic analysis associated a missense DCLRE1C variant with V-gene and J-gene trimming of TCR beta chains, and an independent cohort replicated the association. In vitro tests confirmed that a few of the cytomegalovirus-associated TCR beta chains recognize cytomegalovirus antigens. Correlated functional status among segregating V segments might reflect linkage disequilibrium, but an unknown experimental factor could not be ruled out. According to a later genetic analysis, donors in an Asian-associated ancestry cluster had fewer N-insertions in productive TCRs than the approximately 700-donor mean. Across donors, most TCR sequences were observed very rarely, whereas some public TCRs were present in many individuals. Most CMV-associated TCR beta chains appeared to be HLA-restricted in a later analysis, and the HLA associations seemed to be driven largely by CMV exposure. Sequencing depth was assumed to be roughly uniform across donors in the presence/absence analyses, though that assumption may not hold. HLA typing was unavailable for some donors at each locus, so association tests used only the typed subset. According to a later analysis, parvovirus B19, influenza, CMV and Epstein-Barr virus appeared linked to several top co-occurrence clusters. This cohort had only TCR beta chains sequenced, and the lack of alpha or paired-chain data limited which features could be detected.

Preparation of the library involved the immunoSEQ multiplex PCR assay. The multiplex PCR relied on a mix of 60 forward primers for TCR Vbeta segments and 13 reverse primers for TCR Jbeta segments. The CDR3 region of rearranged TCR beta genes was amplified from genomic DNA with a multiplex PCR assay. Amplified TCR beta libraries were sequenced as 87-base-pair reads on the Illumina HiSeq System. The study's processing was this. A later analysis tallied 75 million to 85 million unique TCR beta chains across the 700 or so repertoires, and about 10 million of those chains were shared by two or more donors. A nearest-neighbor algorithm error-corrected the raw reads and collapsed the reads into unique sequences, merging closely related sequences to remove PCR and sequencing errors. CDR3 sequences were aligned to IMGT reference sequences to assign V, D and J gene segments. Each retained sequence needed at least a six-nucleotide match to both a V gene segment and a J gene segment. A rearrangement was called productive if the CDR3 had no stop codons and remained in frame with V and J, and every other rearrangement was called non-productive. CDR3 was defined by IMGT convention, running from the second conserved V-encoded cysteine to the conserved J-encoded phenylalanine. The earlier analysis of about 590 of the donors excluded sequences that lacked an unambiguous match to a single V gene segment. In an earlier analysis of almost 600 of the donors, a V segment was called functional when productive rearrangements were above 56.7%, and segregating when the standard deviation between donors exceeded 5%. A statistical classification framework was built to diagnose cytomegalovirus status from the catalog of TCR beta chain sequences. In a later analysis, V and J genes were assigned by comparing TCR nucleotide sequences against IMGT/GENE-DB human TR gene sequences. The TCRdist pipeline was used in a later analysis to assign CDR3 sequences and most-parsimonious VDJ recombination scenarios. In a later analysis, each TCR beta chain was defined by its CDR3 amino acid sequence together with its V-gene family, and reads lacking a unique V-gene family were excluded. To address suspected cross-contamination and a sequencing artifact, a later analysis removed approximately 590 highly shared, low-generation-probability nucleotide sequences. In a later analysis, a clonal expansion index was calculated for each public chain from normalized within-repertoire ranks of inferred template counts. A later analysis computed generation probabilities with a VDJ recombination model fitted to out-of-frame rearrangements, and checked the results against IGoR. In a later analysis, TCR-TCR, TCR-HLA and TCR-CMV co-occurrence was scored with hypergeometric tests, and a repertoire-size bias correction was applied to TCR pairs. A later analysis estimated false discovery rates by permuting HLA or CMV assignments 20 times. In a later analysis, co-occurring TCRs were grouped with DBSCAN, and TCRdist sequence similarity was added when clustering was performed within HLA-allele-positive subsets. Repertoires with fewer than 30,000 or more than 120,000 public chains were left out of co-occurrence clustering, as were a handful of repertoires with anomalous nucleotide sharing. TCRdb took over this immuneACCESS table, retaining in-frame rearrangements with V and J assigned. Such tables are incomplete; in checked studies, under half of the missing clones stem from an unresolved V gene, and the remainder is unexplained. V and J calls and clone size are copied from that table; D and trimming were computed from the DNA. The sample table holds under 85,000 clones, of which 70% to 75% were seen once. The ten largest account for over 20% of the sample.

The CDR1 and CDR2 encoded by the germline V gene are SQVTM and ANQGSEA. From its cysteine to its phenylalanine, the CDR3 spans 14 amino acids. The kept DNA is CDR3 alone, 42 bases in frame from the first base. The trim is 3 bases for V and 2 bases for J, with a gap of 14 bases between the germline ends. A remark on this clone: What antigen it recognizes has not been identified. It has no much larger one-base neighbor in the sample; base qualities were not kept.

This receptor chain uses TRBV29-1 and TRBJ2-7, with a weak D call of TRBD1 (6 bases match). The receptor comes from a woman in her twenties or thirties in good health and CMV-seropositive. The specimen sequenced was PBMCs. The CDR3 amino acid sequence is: CSVEGPTGPYEQYF. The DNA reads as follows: TGCAGCGTTGAGGGGCCGACAGGTCCCTACGAGCAGTACTTC.